This T cell receptor beta chain emerged from a study of beta chain features in type 1 diabetes. Study-level information: Sorted cell examination encompassed over 90 million cells across all samples. Study conclusions and caveats: Patients with type 1 diabetes showed fewer VDJ junction insertions and more deletions. Shorter templates might be favored by PCR, and equally so in patients and in controls.

Naive, central memory, regulatory and stem cell-like memory cells within the CD4+ compartment were sorted using CD45RO/CCR7/CD25/CD127/CD95/CD27. Reverse transcribing all isolated RNA meant expressed TCRB transcripts were sequenced. Profiling relied on immunoSEQ multiplex PCR, and the TCRdb table lists in-frame clones only, not all of them. The sample records some 45,000 clones, around 50% being singletons. CDR3 length equals 16 residues. V was pared by 2 bases and J by 1 base, with 15 bases between. Germline-derived CDR1 and CDR2 are WNHNN and SYGVQD (reference sequence). As concerns this clone: The antigen is not known.

This rearrangement joins TRBV10-1 to TRBJ2-7, with a weak D call TRBD1 (6 bases). This sequence was found in a woman aged 18-29 years in good health. The sequencing sample was made of Tregs from blood. The CDR3 bases are TGCGCCAGCAGTGAGAATCCGGGACACTTTTCCTACGAGCAGTACTTC. Amino acids: CASSENPGHFSYEQYF.